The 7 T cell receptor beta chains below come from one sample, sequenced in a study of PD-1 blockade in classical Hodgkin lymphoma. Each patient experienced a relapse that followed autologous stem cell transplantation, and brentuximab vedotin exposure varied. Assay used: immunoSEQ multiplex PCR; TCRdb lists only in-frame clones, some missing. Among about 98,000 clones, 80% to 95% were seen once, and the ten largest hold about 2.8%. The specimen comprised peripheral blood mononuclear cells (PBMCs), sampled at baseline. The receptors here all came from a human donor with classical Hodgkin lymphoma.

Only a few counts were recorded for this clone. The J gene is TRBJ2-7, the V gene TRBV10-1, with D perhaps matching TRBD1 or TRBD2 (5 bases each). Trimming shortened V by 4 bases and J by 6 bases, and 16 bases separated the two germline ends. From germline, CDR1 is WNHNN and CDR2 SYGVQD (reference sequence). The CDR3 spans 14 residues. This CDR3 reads CASSVERGFGEQYF. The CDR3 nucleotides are TGCGCCAGCAGTGTTGAGAGGGGTTTCGGCGAGCAGTACTTC.

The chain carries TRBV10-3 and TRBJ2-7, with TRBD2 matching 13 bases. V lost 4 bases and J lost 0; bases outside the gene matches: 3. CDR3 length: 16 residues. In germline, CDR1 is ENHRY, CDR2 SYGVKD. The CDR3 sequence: CAISVGLAGVSYEQYF. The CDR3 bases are TGTGCCATCAGTGTAGGACTAGCGGGAGTCTCCTACGAGCAGTACTTC.

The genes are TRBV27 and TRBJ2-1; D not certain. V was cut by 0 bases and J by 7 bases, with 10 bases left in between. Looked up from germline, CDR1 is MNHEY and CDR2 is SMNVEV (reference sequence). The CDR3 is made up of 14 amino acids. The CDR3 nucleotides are TGTGCCAGCAGTTTATCGATCGGTTTGAATGAGCAGTTCTTC. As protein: CASSLSIGLNEQFF.

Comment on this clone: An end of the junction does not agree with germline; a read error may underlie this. The CDR3 is CASSLRRDSHEQYF. Here the CDR3 DNA reads TGTGCCAGCAGCTTAAGGAGGGACTCCCACGAGCAGTACTTC. The rearrangement links TRBV7-2 to TRBJ2-7; D possibly corresponds to TRBD2 (6 bases). The CDR3 contains 14 residues. CDR1 is SGHTA and CDR2 is FQGNSA in the germline V gene.

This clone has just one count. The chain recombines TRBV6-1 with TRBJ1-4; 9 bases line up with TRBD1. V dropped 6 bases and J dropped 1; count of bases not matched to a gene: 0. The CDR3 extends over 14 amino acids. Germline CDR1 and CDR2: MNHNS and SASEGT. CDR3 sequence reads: CASRDRGTNEKLFF. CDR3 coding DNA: TGTGCCAGCAGGGACAGGGGAACTAATGAAAAACTGTTTTTT.

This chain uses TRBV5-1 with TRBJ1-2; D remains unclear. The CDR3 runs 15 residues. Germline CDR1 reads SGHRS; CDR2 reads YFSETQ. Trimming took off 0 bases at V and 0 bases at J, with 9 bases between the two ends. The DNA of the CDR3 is TGCGCCAGCAGCTTGGTATGGGGAGCTAACTATGGCTACACCTTC. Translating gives CASSLVWGANYGYTF.

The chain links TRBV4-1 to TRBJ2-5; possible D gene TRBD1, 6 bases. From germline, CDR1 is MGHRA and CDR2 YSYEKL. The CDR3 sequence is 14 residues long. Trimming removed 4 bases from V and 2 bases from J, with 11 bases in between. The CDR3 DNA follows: TGCGCCAGCAGCCGGCGACAGGATCAAGAGACCCAGTACTTC. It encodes CASSRRQDQETQYF.